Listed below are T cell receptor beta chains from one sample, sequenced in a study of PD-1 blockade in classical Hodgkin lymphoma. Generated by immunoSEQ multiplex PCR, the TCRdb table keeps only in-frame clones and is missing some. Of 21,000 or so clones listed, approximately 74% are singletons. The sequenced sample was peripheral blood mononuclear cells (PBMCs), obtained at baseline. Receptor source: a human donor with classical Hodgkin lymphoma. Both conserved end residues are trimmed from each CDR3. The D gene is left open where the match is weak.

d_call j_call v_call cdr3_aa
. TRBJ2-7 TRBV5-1 ASSLGPGTPGEQY
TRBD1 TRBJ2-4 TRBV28 ASSVETGGKY
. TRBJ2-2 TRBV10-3 AIRFEFSGELF
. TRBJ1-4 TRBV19 ASSIAGEKLF
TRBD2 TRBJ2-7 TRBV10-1 ATRPGLAGESSYEQY
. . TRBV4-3 ASSQEAGPIYEQY
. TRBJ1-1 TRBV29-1 SVGGRMNTEAF
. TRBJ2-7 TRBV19 ASSIISGRSYEQY
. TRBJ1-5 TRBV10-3 AISEPREPQH
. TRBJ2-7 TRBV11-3 ASSLRLGDYEQY
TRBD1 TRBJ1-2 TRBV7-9 ASSLPRSLGTQGTDGYT
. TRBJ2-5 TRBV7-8 ASSLGGREETQY
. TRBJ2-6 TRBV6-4 ASGMSSSGANVLT
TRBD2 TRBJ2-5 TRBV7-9 ASSLAGGETQY
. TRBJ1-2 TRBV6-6 ASRTSDGYT
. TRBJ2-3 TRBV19 ASSISGFAALTDTQY
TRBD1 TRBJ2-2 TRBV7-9 ASSPTGGKGAGELF
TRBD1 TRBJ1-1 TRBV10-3 AISESRDRGWTEAF
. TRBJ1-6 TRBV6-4 ASSRDGINSPLH
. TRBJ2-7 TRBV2 ASNGAFSYEQY
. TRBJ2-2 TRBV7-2 ASSLSWGGIGELF
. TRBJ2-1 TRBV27 ASAPGMAGGYEQF